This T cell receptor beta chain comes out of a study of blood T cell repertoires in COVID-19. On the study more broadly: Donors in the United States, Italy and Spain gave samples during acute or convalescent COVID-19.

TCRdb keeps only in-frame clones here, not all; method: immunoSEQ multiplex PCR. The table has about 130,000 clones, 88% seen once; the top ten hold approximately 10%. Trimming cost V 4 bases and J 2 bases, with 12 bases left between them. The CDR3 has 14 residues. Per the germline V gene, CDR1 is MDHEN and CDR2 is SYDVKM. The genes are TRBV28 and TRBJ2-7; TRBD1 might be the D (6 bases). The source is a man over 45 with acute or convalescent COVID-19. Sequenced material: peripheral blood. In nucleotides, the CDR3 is TGTGCCAGCAGTTCTGCAGGGGAAGCCTACGAGCAGTACTTC. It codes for CASSSAGEAYEQYF.